These T cell receptor beta chains were read from a single sample in a study of identical twins. TCRdb re-called the 5' RACE reads through MiXCR, storing one row per CDR3 protein. The sample consists of 500,000 or so distinct CDR3 sequences, around 15% of them appearing once. These same records also appear under a second study, on yellow fever vaccine responses in identical twins.

The sample taken for sequencing was CD4+ T cells sorted from blood. These receptor sequences come from a woman younger than 30 in good health. Each CDR3 is given with its conserved first and last residue. A D gene is named only where the DNA matches it firmly. Expanded clones are given a class, and other clones once, few, many or no size at all.

size,J,D,V,CDR3,DNA
.,TRBJ1-4,.,TRBV29-1,CSVGGSGLANEKLFF,TGCAGCGTTGGCGGGAGCGGGCTAGCTAATGAAAAACTGTTTTTT
few,TRBJ2-7,TRBD2,TRBV11-2,CASRRGGPTFPYEQYF,TGTGCCAGCCGACGGGGGGGGCCGACCTTCCCTTACGAGCAGTACTTC
.,TRBJ2-5,.,TRBV4-1,CASSRAQGFQAGRQETQYF,TGCGCCAGCAGCCGGGCGCAGGGGTTTCAAGCCGGGCGACAAGAGACCCAGTACTTC
.,TRBJ1-5,TRBD1,TRBV19,CASTDVRQGFNQPQHF,TGTGCCAGTACGGATGTCCGACAGGGATTCAATCAGCCCCAGCATTTT
few,TRBJ2-3,TRBD2,TRBV15,CATSPPAGTSKTDTQYF,TGTGCCACCAGCCCACCCGCCGGGACTAGCAAAACAGATACGCAGTATTTT
.,TRBJ2-6,.,TRBV5-1,CASSTDGSSGANVLTF,TGCGCCAGCAGCACGGACGGTTCCTCTGGGGCCAACGTCCTGACTTTC
many,TRBJ1-1,.,TRBV7-8,CASSLAERNTEAFF,TGTGCCAGCAGCTTAGCTGAGAGGAACACTGAAGCTTTCTTT
once,TRBJ2-5,.,TRBV2,CASSDRLGARQETQYF,TGTGCCAGCAGCGACCGACTGGGGGCGCGCCAAGAGACCCAGTACTTC
few,TRBJ2-3,.,TRBV20-1,CSARGTGITDTQYF,TGCAGTGCTAGAGGAACAGGGATAACAGATACGCAGTATTTT
once,TRBJ2-7,.,TRBV3-1,CASSPGPAGLQYEQYF,TGTGCCAGCAGCCCTGGGCCGGCGGGACTCCAGTACGAGCAGTACTTC
.,TRBJ2-7,.,TRBV20-1,CSARVGGVSYEQYF,TGCAGTGCCAGGGTTGGCGGGGTCTCCTACGAGCAGTACTTC
few,TRBJ2-7,TRBD2,TRBV7-2,CASSSTSGLGSEQYF,TGTGCCAGCAGCTCAACTAGCGGGTTGGGGTCCGAGCAGTACTTC
few,TRBJ1-1,.,TRBV7-2,CASSLGLASAFF,TGTGCCAGCAGCTTAGGTCTCGCGTCAGCTTTCTTT
.,TRBJ2-7,.,TRBV3-1,CASSQALKDTTYEQYF,TGTGCCAGCAGCCAAGCGTTGAAGGACACTACCTACGAGCAGTACTTC
.,TRBJ2-3,.,TRBV7-2,CASSLNGQTDTQYF,TGTGCCAGCAGCCTTAATGGACAGACAGATACGCAGTATTTT
.,TRBJ2-7,.,TRBV12-3/TRBV12-4,CASSLQGRRYEQYF,TGTGCCAGCAGTTTACAGGGGAGGAGGTACGAGCAGTACTTC
.,TRBJ2-5,TRBD1,TRBV18,CASSPKGTVQETQYF,TGTGCCAGCTCACCGAAAGGGACAGTCCAAGAGACCCAGTACTTC
once,TRBJ2-3,TRBD2,TRBV5-1,CASSRRLAGDTDTQYF,TGCGCCAGCAGCCGGAGACTAGCGGGGGACACAGATACGCAGTATTTT
many,TRBJ1-5,.,TRBV12-3/TRBV12-4,CASSQGYSNQPQHF,TGTGCCAGCAGTCAGGGCTATAGCAATCAGCCCCAGCATTTT
many,TRBJ2-7,TRBD1,TRBV9,CASSPGQGANEQYF,TGTGCCAGCAGCCCGGGACAGGGGGCCAACGAGCAGTACTTC
once,TRBJ2-7,.,TRBV18,CASSPVLGGSYEQYF,TGTGCCAGCTCACCAGTCCTGGGGGGCAGCTACGAGCAGTACTTC
.,TRBJ2-2,TRBD2,TRBV7-9,CASSPIPGGPTGELFF,TGTGCCAGCAGCCCGATTCCGGGAGGGCCAACCGGGGAGCTGTTTTTT